Below, one T cell receptor beta chain is given with its context. No antigen is known for it. The source of the sample is a study of T cells after yellow fever vaccination. Trimming removed 3 bases from V and 11 bases from J; junction bases left unmatched: 8. The CDR3 is 14 amino acids. Germline-derived CDR1 and CDR2 are SGDLS and YYNGEE. TCRdb processed the 5' RACE reads anew with MiXCR; each CDR3 protein has one entry. The table lists 450,000 to 600,000 distinct CDR3 sequences, around 16% of them singletons. Study-level findings and limits: Overall, a small share of clonotypes was seen in both CD4 and CD8 compartments.

This specimen consisted of PBMCs, obtained 5 to 6 days after the first yellow fever vaccination. The genes are TRBV9 and TRBJ1-6, with 7 bases that match TRBD1. This clonotype was sampled from a man aged 18 to 30 who received the YFV17D yellow fever vaccine. The CDR3 loop reads CASSGGQVPTPLHF. The CDR3 DNA reads TGTGCCAGCAGCGGAGGACAGGTACCTACACCCCTCCACTTT.